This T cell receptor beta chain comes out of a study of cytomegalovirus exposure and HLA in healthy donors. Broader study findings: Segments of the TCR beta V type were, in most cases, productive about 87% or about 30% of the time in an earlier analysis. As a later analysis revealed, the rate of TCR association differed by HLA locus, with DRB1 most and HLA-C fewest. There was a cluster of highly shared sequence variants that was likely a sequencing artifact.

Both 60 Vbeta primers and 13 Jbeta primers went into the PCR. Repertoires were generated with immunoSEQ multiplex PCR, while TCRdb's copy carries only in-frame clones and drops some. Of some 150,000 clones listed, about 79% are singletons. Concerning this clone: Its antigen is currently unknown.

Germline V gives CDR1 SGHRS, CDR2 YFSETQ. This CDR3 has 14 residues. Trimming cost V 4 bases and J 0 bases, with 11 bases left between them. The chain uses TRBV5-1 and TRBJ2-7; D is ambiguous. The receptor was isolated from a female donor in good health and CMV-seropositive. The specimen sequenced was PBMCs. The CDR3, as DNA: TGCGCCAGCAGCCCGACTGTTACCTCCTACGAGCAGTACTTC. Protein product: CASSPTVTSYEQYF.